This TCR beta chain was profiled in a study of cytomegalovirus exposure and HLA in healthy donors. Whole-study findings and limits: Equally common other TCR beta chains were less clonally expanded than HLA-associated ones, a later analysis found. Presence/absence analyses treated sequencing depth as roughly uniform across donors.

The germline V gene encodes CDR1 LNHNV and CDR2 YYDKDF (reference sequence). V lost 0 bases and J lost 3, with 6 bases in between. CDR3 length: 13 amino acids. Primers included in the PCR were 60 Vbeta and 13 Jbeta primers. Generated by immunoSEQ multiplex PCR, the TCRdb table keeps only in-frame clones and is missing some. The data hold some 70,000 clones, with roughly four fifths observed a single time. About this clone: Its target is unknown.

The receptor comes from a human donor in good health. The sample was PBMCs. The chain links TRBV15 to TRBJ2-7, with D perhaps TRBD2 (5 bases). As DNA, the CDR3 is TGTGCCACCAGCAGAGACGAGGGCTACGAGCAGTACTTC. Its protein is CATSRDEGYEQYF.